One TCR beta chain is described in this entry. The protocol was immunoSEQ multiplex PCR, while the TCRdb copy is restricted to in-frame clones and leaves out a portion. Here the sample spans approximately 220,000 clones, 75% to 90% being singletons. The sample comes from a study of blood T cell repertoires in COVID-19. The CDR3 spans 16 residues. V dropped 4 bases and J dropped 7; count of bases not matched to a gene: 12. Germline V gene data show CDR1 as SGHTA and CDR2 as FQGNSA. Participants' own reports of clinical history determined their cohort assignment. The chain joins TRBV7-2 to TRBJ2-1; the match to TRBD2 covers 8 bases. The sequenced sample consisted of PBMCs or T cells enriched from blood (not recorded which). The clonotype was recovered from a woman between 18 and 29 years old in a cohort exposed to, infected with or recovered from COVID-19 (not recorded which). CDR3 loop: CASSSPISGITNEQFF. Here the CDR3 DNA reads TGTGCCAGCAGCTCGCCTATTAGCGGGATAACGAATGAGCAGTTCTTC.